This T cell receptor beta chain was recovered during a study of blood T cell repertoires in COVID-19. This CDR3 spans 13 amino acids. Per germline, CDR1 SGHDN and CDR2 FVKESK. The V end was cut by 6 bases, the J end by 11 bases, with 17 bases between. The protocol was immunoSEQ multiplex PCR, while the TCRdb copy is restricted to in-frame clones and leaves out a portion. Among under 450,000 clones listed, about nine tenths were seen once. The rearrangement links TRBV14 to TRBJ2-1, with D maybe TRBD1 (5 bases). The sequencing sample was made of peripheral blood. The sequence came from a woman in her forties or fifties with COVID-19, enrolled during active disease. This CDR3 is CASSLEQANKQFF. Here the CDR3 DNA reads TGTGCCAGCAGTCTAGAACAGGCTAATAAGCAGTTCTTC. Filled out from reference TRBV14 and TRBJ2-1, the complete variable domain reads EAGVTQFPSHSVIEKGQTVTLRCDPISGHDNLYWYRRVMGKEIKFLLHFVKESKQDESGMPNNRFLAERTGGTYSTLKVQPAELEDSGVYFCASSLEQANKQFFGPGTRLTVL.